One T cell receptor beta chain is described in this entry. The antigen remains undetermined. Stated time point: cycle 4 day 1 (C4D1), after less than seven weeks of nivolumab. Every one of the patients relapsed after autologous stem cell transplantation (brentuximab vedotin exposure was variable). The CDR3 sequence is 18 residues long. The V end lost 0 bases, the J end lost 2 bases, and 17 bases lay between the germline ends. CDR1 and CDR2 (germline): WSHSY, SAAADI. The data were taken from a study of PD-1 blockade in classical Hodgkin lymphoma. Overall study findings and caveats: Relapsed/refractory patients reportedly had lower baseline diversity than newly diagnosed patients. By C4D1, CD4+ diversity increased significantly, especially in complete responders.

Libraries were prepared by immunoSEQ multiplex PCR; TCRdb keeps only in-frame clonotypes and omits some of them. The table includes about 64,000 clones, about 92% detected once. This TCR was sampled from a human donor with classical Hodgkin lymphoma. The input for sequencing was peripheral blood mononuclear cells (PBMCs), taken before the fourth cycle of nivolumab. The chain couples TRBV10-2 to TRBJ2-1, with D possibly being TRBD1 or TRBD2 (5 bases each). For the CDR3, the DNA is TGCGCCAGCAGTGAGTCGGTACGGGGCCGACTGGCCTACAATGAGCAGTTCTTC. It encodes CASSESVRGRLAYNEQFF.